Listed here is a single TCR beta chain. Its antigen is not identified. TCRdb's table, derived via immunoSEQ multiplex PCR, lists solely in-frame clones and lacks some. The data show 950,000 to 1,100,000 clones, approximately 76% seen once. The sample belongs to a study of shared clonotypes between healthy human individuals. Study-wide results and limits: The expectation was that sequencing depth would affect clonotype sharing among donors. What naive subsets generally showed was a larger estimated richness than memory subsets showed. Clonotypes not shared had lower generation probabilities than those common to all four donors.

The V and J ends lost 4 bases and 5 bases respectively, with 14 bases between them. The germline V gene has CDR1 LGHNA and CDR2 YNFKEQ. The CDR3 has 15 residues. It was into CD45RA+ naive and CD45RA-negative memory subsets that the CD4+ cells were split. Input material: memory CD4+ T cells sorted from blood. Subset described: CD45RA-negative fraction. The origin of this receptor is a man younger than 35 in good health. The chain couples TRBV4-2 to TRBJ2-2, with D perhaps TRBD2 (6 bases). The CDR3 DNA reads TGTGCCAGCAGCCCCAGCCACGCGGGAACCGGGGAGCTGTTTTTT. Residues: CASSPSHAGTGELFF.